This TCR beta chain was captured by sequencing in a study of tissue T cells after allogeneic stem cell transplantation. Study-wide results and limits: In patients and mice, blood and spleen missed much of tissue repertoire. Anatomically similar tissues had similar TCR repertoires within each patient.

Deletions cut 2 bases from V and 2 bases from J, with 7 bases between. Germline CDR1 is SGHSN and CDR2 is HYEKVE. This CDR3 contains 13 residues. Time point given: mouse harvest day 14 after allogeneic transplant. Tail vein injection delivered 10^7 T-cell-depleted bone marrow cells and 10^6 splenic CD5+ T cells. Mice had MHC-mismatched B6 into BALB/c GVHD, sampled day 7 or 14. Sequencing used immunoSEQ multiplex PCR; TCRdb keeps in-frame clones, though not all of them. The table shows about 4,900 clones, with over 40% occurring only once. This clone was picked up a small number of times. Its antigen is as yet unknown. Here the gene names and germline are mouse. From the germline J gene comes the end of the CDR3, since the read stops 1 residue before it.

The sample taken for sequencing was gut tissue. The chain links TRBV12-1 to TRBJ2-4, with D maybe TRBD2 (6 bases). The TCR was taken from a female BALB/c mouse given C57BL/6 T cells with graft-versus-host disease after an allogeneic hematopoietic cell transplant. The CDR3 loop is CASSRGVQNTLYF. Partial CDR3 DNA: TGTGCCAGCTCTCGGGGGGTTCAAAACACCTTGTAC.